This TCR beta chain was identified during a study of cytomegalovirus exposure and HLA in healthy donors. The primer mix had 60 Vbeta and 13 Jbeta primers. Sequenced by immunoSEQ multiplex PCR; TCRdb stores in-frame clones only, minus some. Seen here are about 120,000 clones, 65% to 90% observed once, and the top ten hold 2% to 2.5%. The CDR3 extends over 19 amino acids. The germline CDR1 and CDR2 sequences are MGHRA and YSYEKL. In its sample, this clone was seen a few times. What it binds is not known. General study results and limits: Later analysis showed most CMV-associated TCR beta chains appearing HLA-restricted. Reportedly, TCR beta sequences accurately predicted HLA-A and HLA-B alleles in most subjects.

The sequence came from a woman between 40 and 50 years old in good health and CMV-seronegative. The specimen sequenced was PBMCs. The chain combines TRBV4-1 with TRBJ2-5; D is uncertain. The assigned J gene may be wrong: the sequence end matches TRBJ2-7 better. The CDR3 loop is CASSQEPTPPGPLSYEQYF. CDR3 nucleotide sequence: TGCGCCAGCAGCCAAGAGCCTACCCCTCCGGGTCCTCTCTCCTACGAGCAGTACTTC.